This is a list of T cell receptor beta chains from one sample in a study of shared clonotypes between healthy human individuals. Sequencing used immunoSEQ multiplex PCR; TCRdb keeps in-frame clones, though not all of them. The sample lists some 2.3 million clones; over 90% were seen once. Sequencing was performed on naive CD4+ T cells from PBMCs. The receptor source for this set is a man in his late teens or twenties in good health. Some clones in this sample may be carry-over from other donors' samples. CDR3s include the opening cysteine and the closing phenylalanine or tryptophan.

CDR3aa,v_gene,j_gene,len
CASSTGQTSNQPQHF,TRBV7-9,TRBJ1-5,15
CASSLDIPGVAGTEAFF,TRBV7-8,TRBJ1-1,17
CASRPNLGTGGNQPQHF,TRBV19,TRBJ1-5,17
CASSQDWVGALPEQYF,TRBV4-3,TRBJ2-7,16
CASSSPATERGPVGEQYF,TRBV28,TRBJ2-7,18
CASSFGGRGYNEQFF,TRBV5-1,TRBJ2-1,15
CASSSISPGDTQYF,TRBV5-6,TRBJ2-3,14
CASSVGPGGYTGELFF,TRBV9,TRBJ2-2,16
CASSTTGYGHQPQHF,TRBV2,TRBJ1-5,15
CASRATGARWVVTEAFF,TRBV2,TRBJ1-1,17
CASSQEGGGVGTEAFF,TRBV4-1,TRBJ1-1,16
CASSRGGENTEAFF,TRBV18,TRBJ1-1,14
CASSIGGGETQYF,TRBV19,TRBJ2-5,13
CASSLVARALSGNTIYF,TRBV11-2,TRBJ1-3,17
CASSWRGREGEKLFF,TRBV11-2,TRBJ1-4,15
CASRVGRMNTEAFF,TRBV19,TRBJ1-1,14
CASSPDDRRGEKLFF,TRBV18,TRBJ1-4,15
CASSLTGVIPDTQYF,TRBV7-9,TRBJ2-3,15
CASSPDRLAKNIQYF,TRBV27,TRBJ2-4,15
CASSLVPHRGRSYEQYF,TRBV5-1,TRBJ2-7,17
CSVVATGDNF,TRBV29-1,TRBJ1-2,10
CASRVAGGDNEQFF,TRBV5-1,TRBJ2-1,14
CASRGRWDSNQPQHF,TRBV28,TRBJ1-5,15
CASSQALGPEKLFF,TRBV18,TRBJ1-4,14
CASSAPGRNTGELFF,TRBV9,TRBJ2-2,15
CASSPNRVEDTEAFF,TRBV18,TRBJ1-1,15
CASRKSGGEQYF,TRBV6-5,TRBJ2-7,12
CASSPAPDRNYGYTF,TRBV7-8,TRBJ1-2,15
CASSAPGGGRGYTF,TRBV5-4,TRBJ1-2,14
CASSPEGHYGYTF,TRBV5-6,TRBJ1-2,13
CASSRLTVNYGYTF,TRBV19,TRBJ1-2,14
CASSRWSEQFF,TRBV19,TRBJ2-1,11
CASSLEGGYEQYF,TRBV5-4,TRBJ2-7,13
CASSQDRPNPQYF,TRBV4-2,TRBJ2-7,13
CASSSSGTNTGELFF,TRBV28,TRBJ2-2,15
CASSSRASRSLEQFF,TRBV6-6,TRBJ2-1,15
CASTGQLATNEKLFF,TRBV2,TRBJ1-4,15
CASSLSEGRETQYF,TRBV7-9,TRBJ2-5,14
CASSTDQTPRSGYTF,TRBV6-5,TRBJ1-2,15
CASSLVAGGYEQFF,TRBV5-1,TRBJ2-1,14
CASSSGGSRSYNEQFF,TRBV7-2,TRBJ2-1,16
CATKQGASYEQYF,TRBV19,TRBJ2-7,13